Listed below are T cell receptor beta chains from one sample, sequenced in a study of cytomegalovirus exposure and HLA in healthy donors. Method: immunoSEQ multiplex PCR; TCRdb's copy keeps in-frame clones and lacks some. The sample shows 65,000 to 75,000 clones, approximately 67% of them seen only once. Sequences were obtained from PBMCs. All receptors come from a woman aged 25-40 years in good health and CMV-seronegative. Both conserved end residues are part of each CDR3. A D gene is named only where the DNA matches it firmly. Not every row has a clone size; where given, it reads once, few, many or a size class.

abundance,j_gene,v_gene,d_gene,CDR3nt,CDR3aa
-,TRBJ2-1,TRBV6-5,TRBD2,TGTGCCAGCAGTTTCTTGGCGGGGGGTAAGGCTGAGCAGTTCTTC,CASSFLAGGKAEQFF
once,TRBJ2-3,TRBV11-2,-,TGTGCCAGCCGGAGGGCAGACAGCACAGATACGCAGTATTTT,CASRRADSTDTQYF
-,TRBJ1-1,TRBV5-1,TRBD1,TGCGCCAGCAGCTCGGGACAGGGGTTTTCCGAAGCTTTCTTT,CASSSGQGFSEAFF
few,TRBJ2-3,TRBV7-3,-,TGTGCCAGCAGCTTAGGGGGCCGGGGAGATACGCAGTATTTT,CASSLGGRGDTQYF
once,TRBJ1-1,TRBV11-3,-,TGTGCCAGCAGCTTAAGCCGTGGAGGGGAAGCTTTCTTT,CASSLSRGGEAFF
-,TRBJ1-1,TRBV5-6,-,TGTGCCAGCAGCCTTGGACCGACTACCAAAAACACTGAAGCTTTCTTT,CASSLGPTTKNTEAFF
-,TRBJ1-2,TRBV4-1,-,TGCGCCAGCAGCCATCCCGGGGGGGGATACTATGGCTACACCTTC,CASSHPGGGYYGYTF
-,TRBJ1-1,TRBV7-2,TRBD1,TGTGCCAGCAGCTCTGACAGGGTACCGAACACTGAAGCTTTCTTT,CASSSDRVPNTEAFF
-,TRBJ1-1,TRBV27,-,TGTGCCAGCAGTTTGCCGGGAAGGACTGAAGCTTTCTTT,CASSLPGRTEAFF
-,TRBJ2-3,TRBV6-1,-,TGTGCCAGCAGACGCTCAGGGGCGCGGACAGATACGCAGTATTTT,CASRRSGARTDTQYF
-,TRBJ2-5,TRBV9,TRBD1,TGTGCCAGCAGCGTAGAGACGGGACAGCAAGAGACCCAGTACTTC,CASSVETGQQETQYF
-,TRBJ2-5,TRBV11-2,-,TGTGCCAGCAGCTTAGCTAGGTTGGGGGGTCGAGAGACCCAGTACTTC,CASSLARLGGRETQYF
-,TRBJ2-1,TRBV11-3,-,TGTGCCAGCAGCTTAGATCTTGGGGCAGGGGTCTTC,CASSLDLGAGVF
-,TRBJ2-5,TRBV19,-,TGTGCCAGTAGTAGACGGGGCCTTCCCGGGGGAGAGACCCAGTACTTC,CASSRRGLPGGETQYF
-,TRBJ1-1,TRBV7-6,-,TGTGCCAGCATCCACGGAGTAGGGGTGAACACTGAAGCTTTCTTT,CASIHGVGVNTEAFF
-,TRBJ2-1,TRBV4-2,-,TGTGCCAGCAGCGGACGACAGGGTGGAGGGAATGAGCAGTTCTTC,CASSGRQGGGNEQFF
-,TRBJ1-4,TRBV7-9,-,TGCGCCAGCAGCCAAGCTTGGCAGGGTTGGGAAAAACTGTTTTTT,CASSQAWQGWEKLFF
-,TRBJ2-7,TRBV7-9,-,TGTGCCAGCAGCTTTACCGGACTGGACCAGAGCTCCTACGAGCAGTACTTC,CASSFTGLDQSSYEQYF
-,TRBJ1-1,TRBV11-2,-,TGTGCCAGCAGCTTAGATCTTGCAAGGGGCATGAACACTGAAGCTTTCTTT,CASSLDLARGMNTEAFF
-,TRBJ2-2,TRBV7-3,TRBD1,TGTGCCAGCAGCTCCGACAGGGACACCGGGGAGCTGTTTTTT,CASSSDRDTGELFF
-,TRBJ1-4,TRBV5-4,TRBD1,TGTGCCAGCAGCGCGGGACAGAATGAAAAACTGTTTTTT,CASSAGQNEKLFF
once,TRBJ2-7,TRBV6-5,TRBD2,TGTGCCACCTGCCAAGCGGGGGGCATCTACGAGCAGTACTTC,CATCQAGGIYEQYF
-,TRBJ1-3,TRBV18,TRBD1,TGTGCCAGCTCACCAGGGACAGGGAGTCGGATCGGCACCATATATTTT,CASSPGTGSRIGTIYF
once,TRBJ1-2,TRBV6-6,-,TGTGCCAGCAGGAACGAGTATGGCTACACCTTC,CASRNEYGYTF
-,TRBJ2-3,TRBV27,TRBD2,TGTGCCAGCAACCAAGCGGGGGGGCTGTCAGATACGCAGTATTTT,CASNQAGGLSDTQYF
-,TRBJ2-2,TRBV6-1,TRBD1,TGTGCCAGCAGTGGACAGGGTATGAGCGGGGAGCTGTTTTTT,CASSGQGMSGELFF
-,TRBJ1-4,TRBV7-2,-,TGTGCCAGCAGCTTAGCGGGGGCAGGGCCCAATGAAAAACTGTTTTTT,CASSLAGAGPNEKLFF
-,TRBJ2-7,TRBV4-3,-,TGCGCCAGCAGCTTGGACTTGCGGCCGCCTACCCACGAGCAGTACTTC,CASSLDLRPPTHEQYF
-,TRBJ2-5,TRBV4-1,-,TGCGCCAGCAGCCACATCGTGGTGCAGGGGCGAAAGACCCAGTACTTC,CASSHIVVQGRKTQYF
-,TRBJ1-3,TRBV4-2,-,TGTGCCAGCAGCCAAGATTTGATAGGGGGTGACACCATATATTTT,CASSQDLIGGDTIYF
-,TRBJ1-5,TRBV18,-,TGTGCCAGCTCGCTACAGGGTGGCGATCAGCCCCAGCATTTT,CASSLQGGDQPQHF
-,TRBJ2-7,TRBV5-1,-,TGCGCCAGCAGCCAGAAGGGGATTTACGAGCAGTACTTC,CASSQKGIYEQYF
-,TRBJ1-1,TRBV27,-,TGTGCCAGCAGTCGGCAGGCTCTTAACACTGAAGCTTTCTTT,CASSRQALNTEAFF
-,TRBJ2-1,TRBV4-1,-,TGCGCCAGCAGCCAAGTAGGGGGGGCATATGATGAGCAGTTCTTC,CASSQVGGAYDEQFF
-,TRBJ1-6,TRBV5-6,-,TGTGCCAGCAGCTTGGGTAGGGGCCCCTATTCACCCCTCCACTTT,CASSLGRGPYSPLHF
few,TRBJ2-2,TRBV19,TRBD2,TGTGCCGCGGGAGCGGTAGGTCAATACACCGGGGAGCTGTTTTTT,CAAGAVGQYTGELFF
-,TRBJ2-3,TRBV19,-,TGTGCCAGTAGTATATCCGGCACAGATACGCAGTATTTT,CASSISGTDTQYF
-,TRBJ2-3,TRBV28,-,TGTGCCAGCAGTTTGTTGGACAGTAGACTCACAGATACGCAGTATTTT,CASSLLDSRLTDTQYF
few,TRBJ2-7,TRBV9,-,TGTGCCAGCAGCGTGAGGACCCAGGGAGAGCAGTACTTC,CASSVRTQGEQYF
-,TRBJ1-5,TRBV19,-,TGTGCCAGTAGTATGGGACTGGGGGAGCCCCAGCATTTT,CASSMGLGEPQHF